The subject of this entry is one T cell receptor beta chain. The read halts 3 residues ahead of the CDR3 end, with the missing end drawn from the germline J gene. These data belong to a study of T cells in women clearing cervical HPV infection. The CDR3 has 15 residues. Trimming at V came to 3 bases and at J to 5 bases, leaving 7 bases not matched to a gene. Per germline, CDR1 KGHSH and CDR2 LQKENI. Sequencing used immunoSEQ multiplex PCR; TCRdb keeps in-frame clones, though not all of them. The repertoire table contains about 16,000 clones. This receptor was taken from a woman between 18 and 70 years old with a cervical HPV16 infection that either progressed to CIN3+ or cleared (not recorded which). Material: blood buffy coat. The V gene is TRBV18, the J gene TRBJ1-1, with 9 bases matching TRBD1. The covered CDR3 bases are TGTGCCAGCTCACCTTACAGGGGGCGCGGGACTGAA. This sequence encodes CASSPYRGRGTE. The whole CDR3 sequence reads CASSPYRGRGTEAFF.